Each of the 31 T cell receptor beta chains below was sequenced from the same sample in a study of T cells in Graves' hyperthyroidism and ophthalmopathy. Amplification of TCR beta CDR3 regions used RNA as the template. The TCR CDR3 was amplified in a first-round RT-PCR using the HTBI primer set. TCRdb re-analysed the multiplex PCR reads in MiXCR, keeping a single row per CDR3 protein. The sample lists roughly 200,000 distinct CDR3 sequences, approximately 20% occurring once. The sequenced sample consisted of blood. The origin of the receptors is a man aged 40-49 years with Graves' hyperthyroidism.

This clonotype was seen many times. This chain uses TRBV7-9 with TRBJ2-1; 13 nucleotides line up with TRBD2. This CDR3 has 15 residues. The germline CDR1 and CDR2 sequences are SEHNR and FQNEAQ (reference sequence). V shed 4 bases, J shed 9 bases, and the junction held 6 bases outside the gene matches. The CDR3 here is CASSSRTSGGREQFF. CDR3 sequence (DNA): TGTGCCAGCAGCTCCCGGACTAGCGGGGGTCGTGAGCAGTTCTTC.

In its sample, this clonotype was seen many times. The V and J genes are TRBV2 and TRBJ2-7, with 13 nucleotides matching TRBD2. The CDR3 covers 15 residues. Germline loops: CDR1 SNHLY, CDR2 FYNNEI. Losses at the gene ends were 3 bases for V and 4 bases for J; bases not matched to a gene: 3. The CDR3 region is CASSDATSGGYEQYF. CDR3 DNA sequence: TGTGCCAGCAGTGACGCGACTAGCGGGGGGTACGAGCAGTACTTC.

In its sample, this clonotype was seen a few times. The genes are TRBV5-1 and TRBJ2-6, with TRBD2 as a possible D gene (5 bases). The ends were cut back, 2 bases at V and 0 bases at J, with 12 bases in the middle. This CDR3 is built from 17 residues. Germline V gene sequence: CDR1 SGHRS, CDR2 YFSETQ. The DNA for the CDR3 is TGCGCCAGCAGCTTTCGGGGAACCGACTCTGGGGCCAACGTCCTGACTTTC. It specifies CASSFRGTDSGANVLTF. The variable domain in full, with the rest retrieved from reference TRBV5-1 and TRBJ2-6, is KAGVTQTPRYLIKTRGQQVTLSCSPISGHRSVSWYQQTPGQGLQFLFEYFSETQRNKGNFPGRFSGRQFSNSRSEMNVSTLELGDSALYLCASSFRGTDSGANVLTFGAGSRLTVL.

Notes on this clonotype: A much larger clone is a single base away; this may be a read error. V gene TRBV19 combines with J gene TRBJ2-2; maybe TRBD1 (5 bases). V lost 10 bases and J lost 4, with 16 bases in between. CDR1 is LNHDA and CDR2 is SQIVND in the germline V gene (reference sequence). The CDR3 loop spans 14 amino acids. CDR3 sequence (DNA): TGTGCCAATAAAATCTCAGGGATCACCGGGGAGCTGTTTTTT. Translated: CANKISGITGELFF.

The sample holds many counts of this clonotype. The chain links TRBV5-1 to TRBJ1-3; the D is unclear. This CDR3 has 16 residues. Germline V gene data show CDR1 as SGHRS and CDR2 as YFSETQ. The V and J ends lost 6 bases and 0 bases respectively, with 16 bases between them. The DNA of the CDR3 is TGCGCCAGCACCACCAGTGGCAGCCCCTCTGGAAACACCATATATTTT. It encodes CASTTSGSPSGNTIYF.

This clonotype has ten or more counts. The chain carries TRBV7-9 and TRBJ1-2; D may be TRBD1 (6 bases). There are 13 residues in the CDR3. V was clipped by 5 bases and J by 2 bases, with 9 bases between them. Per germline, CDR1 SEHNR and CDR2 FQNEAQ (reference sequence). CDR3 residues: CASSHGQNYGYTF. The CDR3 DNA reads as TGTGCCAGCAGCCACGGACAGAACTATGGCTACACCTTC.

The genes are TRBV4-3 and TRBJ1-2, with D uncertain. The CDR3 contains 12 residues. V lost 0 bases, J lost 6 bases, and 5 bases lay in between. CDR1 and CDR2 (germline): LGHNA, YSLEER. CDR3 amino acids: CASSQDPNGYTF. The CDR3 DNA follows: TGCGCCAGCAGCCAAGATCCCAATGGCTACACCTTC.

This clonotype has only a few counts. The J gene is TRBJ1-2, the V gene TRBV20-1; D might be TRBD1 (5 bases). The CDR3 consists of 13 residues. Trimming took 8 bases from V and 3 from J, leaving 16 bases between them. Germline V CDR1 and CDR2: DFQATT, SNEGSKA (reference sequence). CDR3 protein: CSSRRGADYGYTF. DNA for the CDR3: TGCAGTTCTCGGCGGGGCGCGGACTATGGCTACACCTTC.

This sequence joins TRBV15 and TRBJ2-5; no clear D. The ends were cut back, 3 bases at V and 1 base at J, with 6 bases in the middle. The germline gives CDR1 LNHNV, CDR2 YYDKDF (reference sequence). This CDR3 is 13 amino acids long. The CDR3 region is CATSRDAQETQYF. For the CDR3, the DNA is TGTGCCACCAGCAGGGACGCCCAAGAGACCCAGTACTTC.

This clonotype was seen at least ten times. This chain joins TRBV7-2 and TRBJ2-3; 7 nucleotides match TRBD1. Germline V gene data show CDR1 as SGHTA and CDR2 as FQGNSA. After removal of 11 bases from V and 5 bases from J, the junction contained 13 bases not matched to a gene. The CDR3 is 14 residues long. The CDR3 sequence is CAVRGGAVLDTQYF. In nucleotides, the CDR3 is TGTGCCGTCAGAGGGGGCGCCGTACTAGATACGCAGTATTTT.

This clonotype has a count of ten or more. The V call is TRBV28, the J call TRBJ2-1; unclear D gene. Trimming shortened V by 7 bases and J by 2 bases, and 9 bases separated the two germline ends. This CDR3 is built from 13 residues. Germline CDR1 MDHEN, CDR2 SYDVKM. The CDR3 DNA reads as TGTGCCAGCAATGAAGGCACCTACAATGAGCAGTTCTTC. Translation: CASNEGTYNEQFF.

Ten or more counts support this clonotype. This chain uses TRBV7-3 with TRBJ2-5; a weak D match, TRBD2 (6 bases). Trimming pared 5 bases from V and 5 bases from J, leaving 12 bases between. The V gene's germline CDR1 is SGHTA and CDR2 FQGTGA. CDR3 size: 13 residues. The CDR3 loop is CASSQTSMETQYF. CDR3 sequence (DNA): TGTGCCAGCAGCCAAACTAGCATGGAGACCCAGTACTTC.

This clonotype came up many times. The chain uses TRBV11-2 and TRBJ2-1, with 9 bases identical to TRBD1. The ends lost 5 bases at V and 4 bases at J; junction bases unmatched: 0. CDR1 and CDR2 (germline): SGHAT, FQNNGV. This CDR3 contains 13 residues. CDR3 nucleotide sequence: TGTGCCAGCAGCGGACAGGGGTACAATGAGCAGTTCTTC. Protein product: CASSGQGYNEQFF. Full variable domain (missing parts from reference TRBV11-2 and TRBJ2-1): EAGVAQSPRYKIIEKRQSVAFWCNPISGHATLYWYQQILGQGPKLLIQFQNNGVVDDSQLPKDRFSAERLKGVDSTLKIQPAKLEDSAVYLCASSGQGYNEQFFGPGTRLTVL.

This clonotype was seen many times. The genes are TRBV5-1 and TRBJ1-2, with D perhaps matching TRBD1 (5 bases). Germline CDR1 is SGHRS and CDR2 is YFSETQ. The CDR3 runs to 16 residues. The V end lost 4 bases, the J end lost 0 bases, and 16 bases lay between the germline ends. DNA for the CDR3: TGCGCCAGCAGCATCGCTTCAGGGCCTACTAACTATGGCTACACCTTC. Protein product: CASSIASGPTNYGYTF.

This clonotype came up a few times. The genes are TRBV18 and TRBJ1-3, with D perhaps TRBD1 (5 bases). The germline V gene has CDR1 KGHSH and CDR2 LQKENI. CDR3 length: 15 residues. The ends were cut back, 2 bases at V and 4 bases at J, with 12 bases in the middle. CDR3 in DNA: TGTGCCAGCTCACCATGGACAAACCCGGGAAACACCATATATTTT. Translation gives CASSPWTNPGNTIYF.

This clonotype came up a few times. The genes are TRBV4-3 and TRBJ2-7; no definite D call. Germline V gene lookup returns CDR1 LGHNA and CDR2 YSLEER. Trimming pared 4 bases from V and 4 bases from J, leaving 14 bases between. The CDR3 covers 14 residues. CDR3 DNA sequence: TGCGCCAGCAGCCGCAAGTGGGATGGGTACGAGCAGTACTTC. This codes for CASSRKWDGYEQYF.

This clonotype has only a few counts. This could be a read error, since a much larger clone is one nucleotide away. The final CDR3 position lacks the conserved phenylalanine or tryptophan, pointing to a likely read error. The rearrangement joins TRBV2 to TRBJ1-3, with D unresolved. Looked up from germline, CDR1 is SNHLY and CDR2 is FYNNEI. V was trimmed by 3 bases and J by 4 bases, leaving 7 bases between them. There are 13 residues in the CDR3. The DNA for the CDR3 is TGTGCCAGCAGTGATGGCCTGGGAAACACCATATATCTT. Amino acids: CASSDGLGNTIYL.

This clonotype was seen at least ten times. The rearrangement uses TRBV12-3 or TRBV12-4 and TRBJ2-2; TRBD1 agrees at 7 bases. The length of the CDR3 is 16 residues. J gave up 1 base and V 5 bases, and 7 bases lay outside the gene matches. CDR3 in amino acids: CASSHLRTGNTGELFF. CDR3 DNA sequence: TGTGCCAGCAGTCACCTTAGGACAGGGAACACCGGGGAGCTGTTTTTT.

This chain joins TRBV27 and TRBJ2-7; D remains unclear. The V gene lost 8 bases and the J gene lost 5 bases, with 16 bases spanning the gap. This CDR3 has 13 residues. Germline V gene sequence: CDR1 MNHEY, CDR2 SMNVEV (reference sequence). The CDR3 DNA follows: TGTGCCAGCCCTTCGAACCCAGGACACGAGCAGTACTTC. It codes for CASPSNPGHEQYF.

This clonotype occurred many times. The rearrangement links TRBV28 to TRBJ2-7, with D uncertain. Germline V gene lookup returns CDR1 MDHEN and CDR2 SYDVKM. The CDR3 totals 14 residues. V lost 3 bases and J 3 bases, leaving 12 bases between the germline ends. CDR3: CASSFSRDNYEQYF. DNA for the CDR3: TGTGCCAGCAGTTTTTCGAGAGATAACTACGAGCAGTACTTC.

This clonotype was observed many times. DNA of the CDR3: TGTGCCAGCAGCCGGGACGGAAATGAAAAACTGTTTTTT. It translates to CASSRDGNEKLFF. This chain uses TRBV5-6 with TRBJ1-4, with D tentatively TRBD1 (5 bases). The CDR3 covers 13 residues. Germline CDR1 and CDR2: SGHDT and YYEEEE. V lost 4 bases and J 5 bases, leaving 9 bases between the germline ends. Full variable domain (missing parts from reference TRBV5-6 and TRBJ1-4): DAGVTQSPTHLIKTRGQQVTLRCSPKSGHDTVSWYQQALGQGPQFIFQYYEEEERQRGNFPDRFSGHQFPNYSSELNVNALLLGDSALYLCASSRDGNEKLFFGSGTQLSVL.

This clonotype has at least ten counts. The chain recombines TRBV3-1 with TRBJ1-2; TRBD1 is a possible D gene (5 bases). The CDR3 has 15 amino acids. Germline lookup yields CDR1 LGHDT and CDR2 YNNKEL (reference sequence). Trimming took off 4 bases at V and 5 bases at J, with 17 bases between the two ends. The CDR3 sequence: CASSRSETVEYGYTF. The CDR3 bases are TGTGCCAGCAGCCGATCGGAGACAGTTGAATATGGCTACACCTTC.

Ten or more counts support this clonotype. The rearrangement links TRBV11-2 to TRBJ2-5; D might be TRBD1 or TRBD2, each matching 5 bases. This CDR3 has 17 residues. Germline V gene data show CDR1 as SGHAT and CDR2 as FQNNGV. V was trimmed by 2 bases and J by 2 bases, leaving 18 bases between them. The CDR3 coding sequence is TGTGCCAGCAGCTTATTTGTCGGGACCGAGGGTCAAGAGACCCAGTACTTC. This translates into CASSLFVGTEGQETQYF.

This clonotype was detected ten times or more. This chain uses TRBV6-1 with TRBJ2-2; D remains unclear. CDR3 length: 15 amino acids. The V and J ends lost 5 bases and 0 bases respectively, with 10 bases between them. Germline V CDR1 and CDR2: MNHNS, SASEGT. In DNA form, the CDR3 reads TGTGCCAGCAGTATTAGGACCCCGAACACCGGGGAGCTGTTTTTT. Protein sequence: CASSIRTPNTGELFF.

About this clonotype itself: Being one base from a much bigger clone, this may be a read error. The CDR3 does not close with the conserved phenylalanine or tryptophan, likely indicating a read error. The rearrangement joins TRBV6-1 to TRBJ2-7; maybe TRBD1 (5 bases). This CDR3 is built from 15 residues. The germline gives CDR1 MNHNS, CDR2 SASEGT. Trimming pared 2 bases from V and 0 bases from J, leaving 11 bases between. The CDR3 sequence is CASSESRGNSYEQYL. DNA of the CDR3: TGTGCCAGCAGTGAATCTAGGGGAAACTCCTACGAGCAGTACCTC.

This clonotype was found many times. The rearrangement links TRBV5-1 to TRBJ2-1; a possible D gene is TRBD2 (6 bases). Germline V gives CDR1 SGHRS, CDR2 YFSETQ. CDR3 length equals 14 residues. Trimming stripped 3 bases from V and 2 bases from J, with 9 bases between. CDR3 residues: CASSWGGTYNEQFF. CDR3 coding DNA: TGCGCCAGCAGCTGGGGAGGAACCTACAATGAGCAGTTCTTC.

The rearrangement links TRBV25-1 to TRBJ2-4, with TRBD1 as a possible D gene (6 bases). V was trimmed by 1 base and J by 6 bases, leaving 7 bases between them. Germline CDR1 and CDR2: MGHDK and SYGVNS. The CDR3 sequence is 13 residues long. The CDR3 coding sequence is TGTGCCAGCAGTGAATCAGGGGTAAACATTCAGTACTTC. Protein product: CASSESGVNIQYF.

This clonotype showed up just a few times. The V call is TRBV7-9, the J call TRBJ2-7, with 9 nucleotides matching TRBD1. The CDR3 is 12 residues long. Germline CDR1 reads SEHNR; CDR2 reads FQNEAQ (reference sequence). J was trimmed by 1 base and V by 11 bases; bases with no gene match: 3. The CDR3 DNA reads TGTGCCGCGGGGACAGGGTCCTACGAGCAGTACTTC. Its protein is CAAGTGSYEQYF.

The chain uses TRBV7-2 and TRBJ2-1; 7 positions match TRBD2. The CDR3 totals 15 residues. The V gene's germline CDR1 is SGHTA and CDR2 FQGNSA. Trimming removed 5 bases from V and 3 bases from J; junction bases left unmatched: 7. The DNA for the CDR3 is TGTGCCAGCAGCCCCCCGGCTAGCGGCTACAATGAGCAGTTCTTC. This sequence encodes CASSPPASGYNEQFF.

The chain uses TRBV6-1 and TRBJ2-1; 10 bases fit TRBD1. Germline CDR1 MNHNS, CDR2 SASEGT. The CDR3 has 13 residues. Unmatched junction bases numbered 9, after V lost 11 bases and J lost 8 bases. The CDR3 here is CAEWTGGLHEQFF. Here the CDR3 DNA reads TGTGCCGAGTGGACAGGGGGTCTGCATGAGCAGTTCTTC.

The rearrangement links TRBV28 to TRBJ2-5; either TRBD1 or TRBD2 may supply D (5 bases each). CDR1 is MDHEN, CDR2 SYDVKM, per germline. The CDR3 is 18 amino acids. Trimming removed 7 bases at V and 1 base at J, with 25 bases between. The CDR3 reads CASKKHRVTGRLQETQYF. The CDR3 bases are TGTGCCAGCAAAAAACATCGGGTGACGGGGCGCCTCCAAGAGACCCAGTACTTC.